Listed below are T cell receptor beta chains from one sample, sequenced in a study of T cell clonotyping in hematopoietic cell transplantation. Data came from immunoSEQ multiplex PCR; TCRdb stores just in-frame clones and leaves some out. The repertoire consists of more than 65,000 clones, with roughly 94% occurring once and the leading ten covering 1.6%. Material: peripheral blood mononuclear cells. These receptors originate from a man in his fifties in good health. Some clones in this sample may be carry-over from other donors' samples. CDR3s include the opening cysteine and the closing phenylalanine or tryptophan. Fields, in order: J gene, D gene, clone size, V gene, CDR3 DNA, CDR3 protein. The D gene is left open where the match is weak. Clone size is stated in some rows and not others, as once, few, many or a class when expanded.

J gene: TRBJ2-3
D gene: TRBD1
clone size: .
V gene: TRBV29-1
CDR3 DNA: TGCAGCGTTGAAACGGACAGGGGGCTTACAGATACGCAGTATTTT
CDR3 protein: CSVETDRGLTDTQYF

J gene: TRBJ2-7
D gene: .
clone size: .
V gene: TRBV7-2
CDR3 DNA: TGTGCCAGCAGCTTAGTCTCAGGTTACGAGCAGTACTTC
CDR3 protein: CASSLVSGYEQYF

J gene: TRBJ1-2
D gene: .
clone size: .
V gene: TRBV2
CDR3 DNA: TGTGCCAGCAGTGAAGCGGGCAGGGAAGGCACCTTC
CDR3 protein: CASSEAGREGTF

J gene: TRBJ2-2
D gene: .
clone size: .
V gene: TRBV5-1
CDR3 DNA: TGCGCCAGCAGCTTGGCGGGCCCGAACACCGGGGAGCTGTTTTTT
CDR3 protein: CASSLAGPNTGELFF

J gene: TRBJ2-2
D gene: TRBD2
clone size: once
V gene: TRBV5-1
CDR3 DNA: TGCGCCAGCAGCTCCAAAGCGGGGGCGAACACCGGGGAGCTGTTTTTT
CDR3 protein: CASSSKAGANTGELFF

J gene: TRBJ2-5
D gene: TRBD2
clone size: .
V gene: TRBV19
CDR3 DNA: TGTGCCAGTAGTCCAGGACTAGCGGAGACCCAGTACTTC
CDR3 protein: CASSPGLAETQYF

J gene: TRBJ2-7
D gene: .
clone size: .
V gene: TRBV20-1
CDR3 DNA: TGCAGTGCTAGTCCTTCCTGGTACTTC
CDR3 protein: CSASPSWYF

J gene: TRBJ1-2
D gene: .
clone size: .
V gene: TRBV28
CDR3 DNA: TGTGCCAGCAGTTTGCCCCCGGCGGGGACACAATCTCAGACTAACTATGGCTACACCTTC
CDR3 protein: CASSLPPAGTQSQTNYGYTF

J gene: TRBJ2-2
D gene: TRBD2
clone size: .
V gene: TRBV6-6
CDR3 DNA: TGTGCCAGCAGTCCACGGGGGGGAACCGGGGAGCTGTTTTTT
CDR3 protein: CASSPRGGTGELFF

J gene: TRBJ1-5
D gene: .
clone size: .
V gene: TRBV19
CDR3 DNA: TGTGCCAGTAGTTTAGGGGGGAATGGCAATCAGCCCCAGCATTTT
CDR3 protein: CASSLGGNGNQPQHF

J gene: TRBJ2-2
D gene: TRBD1
clone size: .
V gene: TRBV29-1
CDR3 DNA: TGCAGCGTTGAGGAACAGGACAGGCCTCCCGGGGAGCTGTTTTTT
CDR3 protein: CSVEEQDRPPGELFF

J gene: TRBJ1-2
D gene: TRBD1
clone size: few
V gene: TRBV2
CDR3 DNA: TGTGCCAGCAGCGAAGGACAGGGGGACTATGGCTACACCTTC
CDR3 protein: CASSEGQGDYGYTF

J gene: TRBJ2-5
D gene: .
clone size: once
V gene: TRBV7-6
CDR3 DNA: TGTGCCAGCAGCGAGGCCGCGGGACAAGAGACCCAGTACTTC
CDR3 protein: CASSEAAGQETQYF

J gene: TRBJ1-6
D gene: .
clone size: .
V gene: TRBV5-1
CDR3 DNA: TGCGCCAGCAGCTTGGACAGGAATAATTCACCCCTCCACTTT
CDR3 protein: CASSLDRNNSPLHF

J gene: TRBJ1-1
D gene: .
clone size: .
V gene: TRBV6-5
CDR3 DNA: TGTGCCTCCTTACGGCCAGGGGTCGGCACTGAAGCTTTCTTT
CDR3 protein: CASLRPGVGTEAFF

J gene: TRBJ1-2
D gene: TRBD1
clone size: .
V gene: TRBV5-1
CDR3 DNA: TGCGCCAGCACCATGACAGGGGACGGTGGCTACACCTTC
CDR3 protein: CASTMTGDGGYTF

J gene: TRBJ2-1
D gene: TRBD2
clone size: .
V gene: TRBV4-3
CDR3 DNA: TGCGCCAGCAGCCAGGAACCTTTGCGGGGGTACAATGAGCAGTTCTTC
CDR3 protein: CASSQEPLRGYNEQFF

J gene: TRBJ1-5
D gene: .
clone size: .
V gene: TRBV7-3
CDR3 DNA: TGTGCCAGCAGCGCCTTCCTGGGGGCCCCGGGGGGTCAGCCCCAGCATTTT
CDR3 protein: CASSAFLGAPGGQPQHF

J gene: TRBJ2-7
D gene: TRBD2
clone size: .
V gene: TRBV30
CDR3 DNA: TGTGCCTGCAAGCGGGGCTTTTCCTACGAGCAGTACTTC
CDR3 protein: CACKRGFSYEQYF

J gene: TRBJ1-2
D gene: .
clone size: .
V gene: TRBV1
CDR3 DNA: TGCACCAGCAGCCAAGACCCGGGAGCGGGGGGAGTCGACTATGGCTACACCTTC
CDR3 protein: CTSSQDPGAGGVDYGYTF